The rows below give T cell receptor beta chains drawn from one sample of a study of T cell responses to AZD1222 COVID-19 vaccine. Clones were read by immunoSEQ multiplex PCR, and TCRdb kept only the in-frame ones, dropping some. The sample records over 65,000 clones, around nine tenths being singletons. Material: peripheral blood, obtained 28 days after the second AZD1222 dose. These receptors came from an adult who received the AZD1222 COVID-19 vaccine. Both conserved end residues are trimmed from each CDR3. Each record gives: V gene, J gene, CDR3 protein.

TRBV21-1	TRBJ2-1	ASSNMGLGRNEQF
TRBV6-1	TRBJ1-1	ASSEALGGNTEAF
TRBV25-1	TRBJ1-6	ASSADTIYNSPLH
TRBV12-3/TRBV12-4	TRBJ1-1	ASSLDRTEAF
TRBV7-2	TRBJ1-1	ASSLGFLAF
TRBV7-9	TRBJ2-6	ASSLQGTGANVLT
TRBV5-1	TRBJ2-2	ASSYYQDRGPGELF
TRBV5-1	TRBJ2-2	ASSPGGQVPTTGELF
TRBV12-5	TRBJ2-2	ASGSYTGELF
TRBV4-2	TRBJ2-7	ASSQVAGGPPYEQY
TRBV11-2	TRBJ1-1	ASSPRQGIEAF
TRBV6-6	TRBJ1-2	ASSYSGGEYDGYT
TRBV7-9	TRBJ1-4	ASSPPLDPNEKLF
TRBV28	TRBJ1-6	ASNPDRGYNSPLH
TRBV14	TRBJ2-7	ASSQVVGQGSYEQY
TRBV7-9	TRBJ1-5	ASSFSPGGPVSNQPQH
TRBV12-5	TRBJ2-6	ASGLFTSGANVLT
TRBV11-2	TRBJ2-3	ASSFHGTSGSSTQY
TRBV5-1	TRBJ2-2	ASSWGVSNTGELF
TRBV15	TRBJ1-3	ATSRDRDSSGNTIY
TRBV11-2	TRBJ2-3	ASSRGTFPGLADTDTQY
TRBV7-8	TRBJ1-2	ASSPWTGGVYYGYT
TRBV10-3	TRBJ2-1	AIRPRLGEQF
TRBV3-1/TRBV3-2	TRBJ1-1	ASSQDTAGVTEAF
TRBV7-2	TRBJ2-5	ASSLSSGSQETQY
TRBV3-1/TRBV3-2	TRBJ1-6	ASSLGDRTNSPLH
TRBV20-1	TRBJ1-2	SATQGQEIT
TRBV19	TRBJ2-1	ASSLTRHNEQF
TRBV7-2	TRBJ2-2	ASSLMRTTNTGELF
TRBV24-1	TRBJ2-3	ATSETSTDTQY
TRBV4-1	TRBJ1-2	ASSQDLSVLRVYGYT
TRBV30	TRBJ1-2	AWKKQGYYGYT